This T cell receptor beta chain was captured in a study of cytomegalovirus exposure and HLA in healthy donors. The PCR made use of 60 Vbeta and 13 Jbeta primers. Profiled with immunoSEQ multiplex PCR; TCRdb holds only in-frame clones, not every one. The sample consists of 130,000 to 150,000 clones, under 85% of them appearing once. Study-level results: Presence/absence analyses took donor sequencing depth as roughly uniform. Judged likely to be a sequencing artifact was a cluster of highly shared sequence variants. Most TCR sequences showed up rarely, but some public TCRs showed up in many donors.

In regard to this clone: Antigen unknown.

The sequence was obtained from a woman aged 40-49 years in good health and CMV-seropositive. The sample comprised PBMCs.

The CDR3 region has the DNA TGTGCCAGCAGTCCCGGACAGGGAAACACTGAAGCTTTCTTT. It encodes CASSPGQGNTEAFF. The V call is TRBV2, the J call TRBJ1-1, with 8 bases that match TRBD1. This CDR3 region has 14 residues. The germline CDR1 and CDR2 sequences are SNHLY and FYNNEI. V shed 5 bases, J shed 2 bases, and the junction held 4 bases outside the gene matches.